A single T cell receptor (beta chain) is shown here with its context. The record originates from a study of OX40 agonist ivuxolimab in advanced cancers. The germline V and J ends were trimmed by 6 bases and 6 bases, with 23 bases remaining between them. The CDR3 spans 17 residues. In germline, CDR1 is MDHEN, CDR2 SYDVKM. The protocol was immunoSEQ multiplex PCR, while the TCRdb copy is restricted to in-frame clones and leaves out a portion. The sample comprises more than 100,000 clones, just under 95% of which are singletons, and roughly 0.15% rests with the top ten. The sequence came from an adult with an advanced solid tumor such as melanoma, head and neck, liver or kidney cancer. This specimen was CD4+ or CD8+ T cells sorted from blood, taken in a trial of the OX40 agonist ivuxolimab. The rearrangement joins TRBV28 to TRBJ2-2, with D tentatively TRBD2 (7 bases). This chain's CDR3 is CASSAAPGGGRAGELFF. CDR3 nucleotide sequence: TGTGCCAGCAGCGCGGCTCCGGGGGGCGGGAGAGCCGGGGAGCTGTTTTTT. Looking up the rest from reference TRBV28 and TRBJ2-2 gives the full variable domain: DVKVTQSSRYLVKRTGEKVFLECVQDMDHENMFWYRQDPGLGLRLIYFSYDVKMKEKGDIPEGYSVSREKKERFSLILESASTNQTSMYLCASSAAPGGGRAGELFFGEGSRLTVL.